This entry features one T cell receptor beta chain sequence. The antigen remains unidentified. 60 Vbeta and 13 Jbeta primers were used in PCR. Assay: immunoSEQ multiplex PCR; the TCRdb copy retains only in-frame clones and omits some. This table has 55,000 to 70,000 clones, roughly two thirds appearing once. This sample is drawn from a study of cytomegalovirus exposure and HLA in healthy donors. Study-wide context: Previous work identified 120 million or so unique TCR beta sequences from around 180 million T cells. Notes on the study in general: There was a cluster of highly shared sequence variants that was likely a sequencing artifact.

The source of this sequence is a middle-aged man in good health and CMV-seropositive. The sequencing input was PBMCs.

The CDR3 spells CASSPGRDQPQHF. Written as DNA, the CDR3 is TGTGCCAGCTCACCCGGGAGGGATCAGCCCCAGCATTTT. This chain uses TRBV18 with TRBJ1-5; D remains unclear. The CDR3 length is 13 residues. Trimming removed 3 bases from V and 5 bases from J, with 8 bases in between. CDR1 KGHSH and CDR2 LQKENI come from the germline V gene.